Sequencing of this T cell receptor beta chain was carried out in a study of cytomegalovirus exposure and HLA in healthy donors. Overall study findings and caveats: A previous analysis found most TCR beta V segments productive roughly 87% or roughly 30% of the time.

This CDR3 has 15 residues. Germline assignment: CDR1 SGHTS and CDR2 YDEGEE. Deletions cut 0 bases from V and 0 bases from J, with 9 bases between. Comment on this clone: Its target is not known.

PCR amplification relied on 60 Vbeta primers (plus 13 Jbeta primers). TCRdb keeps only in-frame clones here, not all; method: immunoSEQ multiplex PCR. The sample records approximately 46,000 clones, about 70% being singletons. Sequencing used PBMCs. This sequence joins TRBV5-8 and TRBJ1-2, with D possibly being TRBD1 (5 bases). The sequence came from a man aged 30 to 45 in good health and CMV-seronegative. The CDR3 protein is CASSLGDSSNYGYTF. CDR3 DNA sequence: TGTGCCAGCAGCTTGGGAGACAGCTCTAACTATGGCTACACCTTC.